The 19 T cell receptor beta chains given below trace back to one sample, sequenced in a study of identical twins. TCRdb redid the calling of the 5' RACE reads with MiXCR, one entry per CDR3 protein. The sample yields approximately 600,000 distinct CDR3 sequences, 9.6% seen once. This sample was also put to use in a study of yellow fever vaccine responses in identical twins.

Source material: PBMCs. The receptors stem from a woman aged 18-29 years in good health.

The V and J genes are TRBV6-1 and TRBJ2-3; D is perhaps TRBD1 (6 bases). Trimming stripped 8 bases from V and 0 bases from J, with 12 bases between. The CDR3 has 14 amino acids. From germline, CDR1 is MNHNS and CDR2 SASEGT. The CDR3 region is CASQRTASTDTQYF. In DNA, the CDR3 is TGTGCCAGCCAAAGGACAGCCAGCACAGATACGCAGTATTTT.

V is TRBV6-6 and J is TRBJ2-7; D gene ambiguous. The CDR3 spans 13 residues. CDR1 and CDR2 (germline): MNHNY, SVGAGI (reference sequence). Trimming left V 9 bases short and J 6 bases short, with 18 bases between. Written as DNA, the CDR3 is TGTGCCAGTAAAGACTCCCCCATTCTCGAGCAGTACTTC. Amino acids: CASKDSPILEQYF.

This clonotype appeared a few times. The rearrangement joins TRBV20-1 to TRBJ2-7, with D uncertain. CDR1 DFQATT and CDR2 SNEGSKA come from the germline V gene (reference sequence). V gave up 3 bases and J gave up 3 bases, with 18 bases separating them. This CDR3 is built from 15 residues. The chain's CDR3 is CSAREPSAALYEQYF. In DNA form, the CDR3 reads TGCAGTGCTAGGGAACCGTCAGCAGCCCTCTACGAGCAGTACTTC.

The chain has TRBV28 and TRBJ1-6; D gene uncertain. This CDR3 comprises 12 residues. Germline CDR1 is MDHEN and CDR2 is SYDVKM. Trimming removed 8 bases from V and 8 bases from J, with 10 bases in between. CDR3 protein: CASGPLDSPLHF. The DNA of the CDR3 is TGTGCCAGCGGACCGCTCGATTCACCCCTCCACTTT. Supplemented by reference TRBV28 and TRBJ1-6, the full variable domain reads DVKVTQSSRYLVKRTGEKVFLECVQDMDHENMFWYRQDPGLGLRLIYFSYDVKMKEKGDIPEGYSVSREKKERFSLILESASTNQTSMYLCASGPLDSPLHFGNGTRLTVT.

This clonotype was counted only a few times. The rearrangement uses TRBV7-2 and TRBJ2-1; 7 positions agree with TRBD2. Germline loops: CDR1 SGHTA, CDR2 FQGNSA. The length of the CDR3 is 16 residues. V was pared by 5 bases and J by 5 bases, with 12 bases of the junction left unmatched. CDR3 sequence reads: CASSPAGGRINNEQFF. DNA for the CDR3: TGTGCCAGCAGCCCCGCTGGCGGGAGAATCAACAATGAGCAGTTCTTC.

The chain recombines TRBV11-2 with TRBJ2-3, with D possibly matching TRBD2 (5 bases). Trimming cost V 0 bases and J 4 bases, with 8 bases left between them. The CDR3 totals 14 residues. Germline lookup yields CDR1 SGHAT and CDR2 FQNNGV. CDR3 protein: CASSLERVPDTQYF. The CDR3 bases are TGTGCCAGCAGCTTAGAGAGGGTCCCAGATACGCAGTATTTT.

At least ten counts were recorded for this clonotype. As DNA, the CDR3 is TGTGCCAGCGCCCTGGTGAGCGGGAGTAACAATGAGCAGTTCTTC. Translating it yields CASALVSGSNNEQFF. The chain couples TRBV6-4 to TRBJ2-1; 8 bases align to TRBD2. The CDR3 totals 15 residues. Losses at the gene ends were 8 bases for V and 5 bases for J; bases not matched to a gene: 11. CDR1 is MRHNA and CDR2 is SNTAGT in the germline V gene.

This clonotype was observed many times. The chain carries TRBV12-3 or TRBV12-4 and TRBJ2-1, with D possibly being TRBD2 (6 bases). The CDR3 is made up of 14 amino acids. V gave up 3 bases and J gave up 9 bases, with 15 bases separating them. The CDR3 region has the DNA TGTGCCAGCAGTTTTGGTCACTTCGGGAGTGAGCAGTTCTTC. This translates into CASSFGHFGSEQFF.

This clonotype has a count of ten or more. A read error may account for a junction end that differs from germline. The V call is TRBV7-7, the J call TRBJ2-1; possible D gene TRBD1, 6 bases. CDR3 length equals 17 residues. Per the germline V gene, CDR1 is SSHAT and CDR2 is FNYEAQ (reference sequence). CDR3 sequence (DNA): TGTGCTAGCAGCCGCCGGGACACACTTTCCTCCTACAATGAGCAGTTCTTC. It specifies CASSRRDTLSSYNEQFF.

This clonotype was seen a handful of times. CDR3 region: CASSQGLAYTGELFF. DNA for the CDR3: TGCGCCAGCAGCCAGGGACTAGCGTACACCGGGGAGCTGTTTTTT. The J gene is TRBJ2-2, the V gene TRBV4-1; 10 bases align to TRBD2. CDR1 and CDR2 (germline): MGHRA, YSYEKL. V gave up 3 bases and J gave up 3 bases; unmatched junction bases: 1. The CDR3 contains 15 residues.

This clonotype has ten or more counts. This chain joins TRBV6-5 and TRBJ2-7, with 7 bases matching TRBD1. CDR3 length: 15 residues. Germline trimming cut 0 bases from V and 4 bases from J; bases unmatched to any gene: 6. Germline loops: CDR1 MNHEY, CDR2 SVGAGI. CDR3 nucleotide sequence: TGTGCCAGCAGTTACTCAGGGGGCGCCGGGTACGAGCAGTACTTC. Translated, it gives CASSYSGGAGYEQYF.

DNA of the CDR3: TGCAGCGTTGTCGAGCGGGGGGCGCCCTGGGGGCAGTATTTT. It yields the protein CSVVERGAPWGQYF. V is TRBV29-1 and J is TRBJ2-3, with 9 bases matching TRBD2. Looked up from germline, CDR1 is SQVTM and CDR2 is ANQGSEA. This CDR3 spans 14 amino acids. V was clipped by 4 bases and J by 11 bases; unmatched bases: 13.

This clonotype was observed a few times. The chain uses TRBV9 and TRBJ2-5; perhaps TRBD2 as D (6 bases). Trimming pared 0 bases from V and 3 bases from J, leaving 15 bases between. Per germline, CDR1 SGDLS and CDR2 YYNGEE. This CDR3 contains 16 residues. DNA for the CDR3: TGTGCCAGCAGCGTAGCCGCGGGGCCGGGAGAAGAGACCCAGTACTTC. It codes for CASSVAAGPGEETQYF.

The gene calls are TRBV12-3 or TRBV12-4 and TRBJ2-2, with a weak D call TRBD2 (5 bases). Trimming took 7 bases from V and 3 from J, leaving 15 bases between them. This CDR3 has 15 residues. The CDR3 DNA reads as TGTGCCAGCACCCCAACCGAAGCGGACACCGGGGAGCTGTTTTTT. Its translation: CASTPTEADTGELFF.

This clonotype has only a few counts. CDR3 loop: CSASRLAGEGLEQFF. CDR3 DNA: TGCAGCGCAAGCAGACTAGCGGGAGAGGGTTTAGAGCAGTTCTTC. The chain joins TRBV29-1 to TRBJ2-1, with 12 nucleotides matching TRBD2. The junction had 14 bases not matched to a gene; V was cut back by 7 bases and J by 10 bases. The germline V gene encodes CDR1 SQVTM and CDR2 ANQGSEA. CDR3 length: 15 amino acids.

The rearrangement uses TRBV4-1 and TRBJ2-1; D possibly uses TRBD1 or TRBD2 (5 bases each). The CDR3 sequence is 18 residues long. Per germline, CDR1 MGHRA and CDR2 YSYEKL. Between the trimmed V and J ends, which lost 2 bases and 0 bases, there was a span of 17 bases. CDR3 sequence (DNA): TGCGCCAGCAGCCAACCCCAACGGGACGGAGGCTCCTACAATGAGCAGTTCTTC. It is translated as CASSQPQRDGGSYNEQFF.

The chain is built from TRBV28 and TRBJ2-7, with D perhaps TRBD2 (5 bases). V lost 2 bases and J 0 bases, leaving 20 bases between the germline ends. The CDR3 has 18 residues. Looked up from germline, CDR1 is MDHEN and CDR2 is SYDVKM. DNA for the CDR3: TGTGCCAGCAGTTTACCTGAGGGCAGCCTTGGGAGCTCCTACGAGCAGTACTTC. It specifies CASSLPEGSLGSSYEQYF.

This clonotype was seen repeatedly, ten times or more. Its ends do not fully match the called genes, so a read error is possible. The rearrangement uses TRBV7-7 and TRBJ2-5, with TRBD1 identical over 10 bases. The CDR3 extends over 17 amino acids. Germline lookup yields CDR1 SSHAT and CDR2 FNYEAQ (reference sequence). The CDR3, as DNA: TGTGCTAGCAGCCACAAGCCCGGGACAGGGGCCGGAGAGACCCAGTACTTC. Translating gives CASSHKPGTGAGETQYF.

The V and J genes are TRBV11-2 and TRBJ2-7; D not certain. Germline CDR1 is SGHAT and CDR2 is FQNNGV. CDR3 length equals 15 residues. The V and J ends lost 0 bases and 9 bases respectively, with 18 bases between them. CDR3 nucleotides: TGTGCCAGCAGCTTAGAGGGTATTTCCTGGGTTGTGCAGTACTTC. As protein: CASSLEGISWVVQYF.